Presented here are 8 T cell receptor beta chains from one specimen sequenced in a study of B cell selection in AIRE deficiency (dated by TCRdb to 2018 to 2020). Library creation used the immunoSEQ multiplex PCR assay. In its TCRdb copy, this immuneACCESS table keeps in-frame sequences only and misses some clones. Where compared with another copy, unresolved V genes explain less than half of these, and the others have no known cause. Recorded for this sample are more than 4,500 clones; more than 70% of them occurred a single time. The biggest ten clones account for less than 3% of the sample. For sorting, regulatory T cells were defined as CD4+CD25hiCD127low/negative cells. Sequenced: Tregs sorted from PBMCs. Receptors originate from a human donor with AIRE deficiency.

The chain has TRBV5-1 and TRBJ2-3; 9 bases match TRBD2. Germline lookup yields CDR1 SGHRS and CDR2 YFSETQ. Trimming removed 4 bases from V and 0 bases from J; junction bases left unmatched: 3. This CDR3 region has 15 residues. CDR3 coding DNA: TGCGCCAGCAGCACCGGGACTAGCAGCACAGATACGCAGTATTTT. Protein product: CASSTGTSSTDTQYF. Full variable domain (missing parts from reference TRBV5-1 and TRBJ2-3): KAGVTQTPRYLIKTRGQQVTLSCSPISGHRSVSWYQQTPGQGLQFLFEYFSETQRNKGNFPGRFSGRQFSNSRSEMNVSTLELGDSALYLCASSTGTSSTDTQYFGPGTRLTVL.

The chain is built from TRBV13 and TRBJ2-1; D is perhaps TRBD2 (6 bases). This CDR3 has 14 residues. The germline V gene encodes CDR1 PRHDT and CDR2 FYEKMQ (reference sequence). Between the trimmed V and J ends, which lost 0 bases and 12 bases, there was a span of 15 bases. The CDR3 loop reads CASSLGPSAGTQFF. CDR3 nucleotide sequence: TGTGCCAGCAGCTTAGGCCCTTCGGCGGGGACGCAGTTCTTC.

The gene calls are TRBV27 and TRBJ1-2; D is unclear. From germline, CDR1 is MNHEY and CDR2 SMNVEV (reference sequence). The CDR3 is 14 amino acids. V was cut by 3 bases and J by 4 bases, with 12 bases left in between. CDR3: CASSFRQYAYGYTF. CDR3 in DNA: TGTGCCAGCAGTTTTCGTCAGTACGCCTATGGCTACACCTTC.

The V and J genes are TRBV19 and TRBJ2-4; 7 nucleotides align to TRBD2. Germline V gives CDR1 LNHDA, CDR2 SQIVND (reference sequence). The trim removed 4 bases at V and 6 bases at J, leaving 9 bases unmatched. The CDR3 extends over 15 amino acids. The CDR3 DNA reads as TGTGCCAGTAGTAATCCCAGCGGGGCTGGAAACATTCAGTACTTC. Translated: CASSNPSGAGNIQYF.

The genes are TRBV11-3 and TRBJ2-7; 7 nucleotides line up with TRBD1. Germline CDR1 SGHNT, CDR2 YENEEA. Trimming removed 3 bases from V and 5 bases from J; junction bases left unmatched: 10. The CDR3 runs 15 residues. Here the CDR3 reads CASSFRSTGVHEQYF. For the CDR3, the DNA is TGTGCCAGCAGCTTCCGTTCTACAGGGGTGCACGAGCAGTACTTC.

The rearrangement uses TRBV5-1 and TRBJ2-1; D not resolved. This CDR3 spans 12 amino acids. V lost 3 bases to trimming and J lost 7 bases, with 8 bases between them. Germline-derived CDR1 and CDR2 are SGHRS and YFSETQ. The CDR3 DNA reads as TGCGCCAGCAGCTGGATAGGGAATGAGCAGTTCTTC. As protein: CASSWIGNEQFF.

The rearrangement links TRBV27 to TRBJ2-3, with 7 nucleotides matching TRBD1. The CDR3 sequence is 16 residues long. Germline V gene data show CDR1 as MNHEY and CDR2 as SMNVEV (reference sequence). Germline trimming cut 6 bases from V and 2 bases from J; bases unmatched to any gene: 11. The CDR3 nucleotides are TGTGCCAGCAGCCGTCTAGGGGGCCCAAACACAGATACGCAGTATTTT. It translates to CASSRLGGPNTDTQYF.

The rearrangement uses TRBV5-4 and TRBJ1-4; the match to TRBD1 covers 9 bases. Germline CDR1 is SGHNT and CDR2 is YYREEE (reference sequence). This CDR3 spans 16 amino acids. V dropped 3 bases and J dropped 8; count of bases not matched to a gene: 11. In DNA form, the CDR3 reads TGTGCCAGCAGCTCACAGAATTCCGGGACAGGGGAAAAACTGTTTTTT. Its translation is CASSSQNSGTGEKLFF.